These 13 T cell receptor beta chains were all obtained from the same sample, sequenced in a study of T cell repertoires in cytomegalovirus infection (dated by TCRdb to the late 2010s). Interpreted using the paper, the treatment or condition label stands for: in vitro stimulation with specific CMV peptide epitopes to enrich CMV-specific T cells. This sample was sequenced with an Illumina HiSeq 1500. TCRdb reanalyzed the raw reads on its own, using fastp at Q25 for trimming and MiXCR for clone calling, and kept in-frame beta chains. Identical CDR3 protein sequences are pooled into one entry, listed with their most common genes and DNA. This sample holds under 500,000 distinct CDR3 sequences; under 45% were observed only once. The top ten clones comprise about 41% of the sample. These receptors have no known antigen. The specimen comprised cultured PBMCs, sampled from culture after CMV antigen stimulation. The receptors were gathered from a human donor in good health (CMV status not recorded). Some clones in this sample may be carry-over from other donors' samples.

The chain joins TRBV7-2 to TRBJ2-7, with TRBD1 identical over 7 bases. Germline CDR1 reads SGHTA; CDR2 reads FQGNSA. The CDR3 is 15 amino acids. V was pared by 4 bases and J by 5 bases, with 11 bases of the junction left unmatched. CDR3 sequence (DNA): TGTGCCAGCAGCTCCAACCGGGACAGCCCCGACGAGCAGTACTTC. Translated, it gives CASSSNRDSPDEQYF.

This clonotype was found many times. The chain links TRBV7-2 to TRBJ2-3; D is unclear. The germline V gene has CDR1 SGHTA and CDR2 FQGNSA. V was trimmed by 0 bases and J by 5 bases, leaving 3 bases between them. CDR3 length: 12 amino acids. The CDR3 sequence is CASSLAVDTQYF. DNA for the CDR3: TGTGCCAGCAGCTTAGCGGTAGATACGCAGTATTTT.

The rearrangement joins TRBV7-6 to TRBJ2-1; the match to TRBD2 covers 8 bases. Germline values: CDR1 SGHVS, CDR2 FNYEAQ. Trimming took 5 bases from V and 8 from J; bases not matched to a gene: 14. This CDR3 has 16 amino acids. CDR3 nucleotide sequence: TGTGCCAGCAGCCCCGTAAGGCGGGGGGTTGTCCATGAGCAGTTCTTC. Its translation: CASSPVRRGVVHEQFF. Complete variable domain (other parts from reference TRBV7-6 and TRBJ2-1): GAGVSQSPRYKVTKRGQDVALRCDPISGHVSLYWYRQALGQGPEFLTYFNYEAQQDKSGLPNDRFSAERPEGSISTLTIQRTEQRDSAMYRCASSPVRRGVVHEQFFGPGTRLTVL.

This clonotype was observed a handful of times. J is TRBJ1-6 and V is TRBV7-9; 7 nucleotides align to TRBD1. There are 15 residues in the CDR3. With 5 bases clipped from V and 7 bases from J, the junction kept 8 bases outside the gene matches. CDR1 and CDR2 from the germline V gene are SEHNR and FQNEAQ (reference sequence). CDR3 region: CASSAWDSGNSPLHF. The CDR3 DNA reads TGTGCCAGCAGCGCGTGGGACAGCGGGAATTCACCCCTCCACTTT.

Only a few counts were recorded for this clonotype. The gene calls are TRBV7-2 and TRBJ1-1; no reliable D call. This CDR3 is built from 15 residues. Per the germline V gene, CDR1 is SGHTA and CDR2 is FQGNSA. V lost 1 base and J lost 0, with 9 bases in between. This chain's CDR3 is CASSLGAHLNTEAFF. The CDR3 region has the DNA TGTGCCAGCAGCTTAGGAGCGCACTTGAACACTGAAGCTTTCTTT.

The V call is TRBV2, the J call TRBJ1-1, with 7 bases fitting TRBD1. This CDR3 has 12 residues. Germline V gene data show CDR1 as SNHLY and CDR2 as FYNNEI. V lost 8 bases and J lost 4; bases outside the gene matches: 4. DNA of the CDR3: TGTGCCAGCCGAGGGGGCCGCACTGAAGCTTTCTTT. It codes for CASRGGRTEAFF.

This clonotype was observed a handful of times. The chain has TRBV7-8 and TRBJ1-3; a possible D gene is TRBD1 (5 bases). CDR3 length equals 17 residues. V was clipped by 1 base and J by 0 bases, with 13 bases between them. In germline, CDR1 is SGHVS, CDR2 FQNEAQ. In nucleotides, the CDR3 is TGTGCCAGCAGCTTAGAGGCGGGGGTATACTCTGGAAACACCATATATTTT. Translation gives CASSLEAGVYSGNTIYF. Filled out from reference TRBV7-8 and TRBJ1-3, the complete variable domain reads GAGVSQSPRYKVAKRGQDVALRCDPISGHVSLFWYQQALGQGPEFLTYFQNEAQLDKSGLPSDRFFAERPEGSVSTLKIQRTQQEDSAVYLCASSLEAGVYSGNTIYFGEGSWLTVV.

This clonotype was found a few times. This chain connects TRBV6-2 or TRBV6-3 to TRBJ1-3; D uncertain. CDR1 MNHEY and CDR2 SVGEGT come from the germline V gene. The CDR3 loop spans 15 amino acids. The V and J ends lost 4 bases and 0 bases respectively, with 10 bases between them. The CDR3 bases are TGTGCCAGCAGTTTCAGACGGAGCTCTGGAAACACCATATATTTT. Its translation: CASSFRRSSGNTIYF.

The rearrangement uses TRBV6-5 and TRBJ1-5; a weak D match, TRBD1 (5 bases). The V gene's germline CDR1 is MNHEY and CDR2 SVGAGI. Trimming took off 6 bases at V and 5 bases at J, with 23 bases between the two ends. The CDR3 is 17 residues long. The CDR3 bases are TGTGCCAGCAGCCCCGGAGTGGGGGGAGACATGGATCAGCCCCAGCATTTT. Translation gives CASSPGVGGDMDQPQHF.

This chain links TRBV19 with TRBJ2-7; 11 bases are a match to TRBD2. Trimming took 8 bases from V and 3 from J; bases not matched to a gene: 6. The CDR3 is 14 residues long. Per the germline V gene, CDR1 is LNHDA and CDR2 is SQIVND (reference sequence). CDR3 sequence: CASSTSGIDYEQYF. CDR3 coding DNA: TGTGCCAGTTCGACTAGCGGGATCGACTACGAGCAGTACTTC.

This clonotype occurred a few times. V usage is TRBV7-9 and J usage is TRBJ1-1; D is unclear. CDR1 is SEHNR and CDR2 is FQNEAQ in the germline V gene (reference sequence). Between the trimmed V and J ends, which lost 3 bases and 3 bases, there was a span of 8 bases. The CDR3 runs to 13 residues. CDR3 DNA sequence: TGTGCCAGCAGCTTCGAAATTTACACTGAAGCTTTCTTT. This encodes CASSFEIYTEAFF. The variable domain in full, with the rest retrieved from reference TRBV7-9 and TRBJ1-1, is DTGVSQNPRHKITKRGQNVTFRCDPISEHNRLYWYRQTLGQGPEFLTYFQNEAQLEKSRLLSDRFSAERPKGSFSTLEIQRTEQGDSAMYLCASSFEIYTEAFFGQGTRLTVV.

This clonotype was observed a handful of times. The chain is built from TRBV7-2 and TRBJ2-1; 9 bases match TRBD1. The CDR3 covers 15 residues. Looked up from germline, CDR1 is SGHTA and CDR2 is FQGNSA. V shed 5 bases and J 4 bases; nucleotides not matched to a gene: 6. The CDR3 spells CASSRGTGSYNEQFF. DNA for the CDR3: TGTGCCAGCAGCCGTGGGACAGGGTCTTACAATGAGCAGTTCTTC. Supplemented by reference TRBV7-2 and TRBJ2-1, the full variable domain reads GAGVSQSPSNKVTEKGKDVELRCDPISGHTALYWYRQSLGQGLEFLIYFQGNSAPDKSGLPSDRFSAERTGGSVSTLTIQRTQQEDSAVYLCASSRGTGSYNEQFFGPGTRLTVL.

V usage is TRBV9 and J usage is TRBJ1-4, with 7 bases fitting TRBD1. V trimming: 3 bases; J trimming: 3 bases; junction bases outside the gene matches: 5. CDR3 length equals 15 residues. Germline CDR1 reads SGDLS; CDR2 reads YYNGEE. The CDR3 region is CASSAGDRANEKLFF. The CDR3 nucleotides read TGTGCCAGCAGCGCGGGGGACAGAGCTAATGAAAAACTGTTTTTT.